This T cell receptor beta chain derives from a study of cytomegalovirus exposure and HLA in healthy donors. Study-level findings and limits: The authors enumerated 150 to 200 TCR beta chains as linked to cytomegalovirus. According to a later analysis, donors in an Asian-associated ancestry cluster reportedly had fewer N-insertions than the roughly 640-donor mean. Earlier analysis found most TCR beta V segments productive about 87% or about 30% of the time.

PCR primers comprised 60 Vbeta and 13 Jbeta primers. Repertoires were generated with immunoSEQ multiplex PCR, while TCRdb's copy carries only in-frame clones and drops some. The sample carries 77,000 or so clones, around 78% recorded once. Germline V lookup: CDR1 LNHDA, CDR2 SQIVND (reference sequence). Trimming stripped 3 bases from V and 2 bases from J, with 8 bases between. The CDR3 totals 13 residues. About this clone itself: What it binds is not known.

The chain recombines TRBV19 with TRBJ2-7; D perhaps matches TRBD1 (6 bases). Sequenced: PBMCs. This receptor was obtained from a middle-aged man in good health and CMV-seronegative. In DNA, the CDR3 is TGTGCCAGTAGTATCACAGGGACCTACGAGCAGTACTTC. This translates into CASSITGTYEQYF.